The sample holds a few counts of the clone carrying this TCR beta chain. The data are from a study of shared clonotypes between healthy human individuals. Donors, without exception, were Caucasian adults residing in Nashville, Tennessee. The CDR3 is 12 residues long. V lost 7 bases, J lost 1 base, and 7 bases lay in between. Germline CDR1 reads MDHEN; CDR2 reads SYDVKM. Produced via immunoSEQ multiplex PCR; TCRdb's table is partial and in-frame only. The sample comprises around 530,000 clones, about 80% of which are singletons, and 12% rests with the top ten. The sample consisted of PBMCs. The genes are TRBV28 and TRBJ1-1; no clear D gene. The TCR originated in a middle-aged woman in good health. Some clones in this sample may be carry-over from other donors' samples. The CDR3 nucleotides are TGTGCCAGCATATACAGGAACACTGAAGCTTTCTTT. Its translation: CASIYRNTEAFF.